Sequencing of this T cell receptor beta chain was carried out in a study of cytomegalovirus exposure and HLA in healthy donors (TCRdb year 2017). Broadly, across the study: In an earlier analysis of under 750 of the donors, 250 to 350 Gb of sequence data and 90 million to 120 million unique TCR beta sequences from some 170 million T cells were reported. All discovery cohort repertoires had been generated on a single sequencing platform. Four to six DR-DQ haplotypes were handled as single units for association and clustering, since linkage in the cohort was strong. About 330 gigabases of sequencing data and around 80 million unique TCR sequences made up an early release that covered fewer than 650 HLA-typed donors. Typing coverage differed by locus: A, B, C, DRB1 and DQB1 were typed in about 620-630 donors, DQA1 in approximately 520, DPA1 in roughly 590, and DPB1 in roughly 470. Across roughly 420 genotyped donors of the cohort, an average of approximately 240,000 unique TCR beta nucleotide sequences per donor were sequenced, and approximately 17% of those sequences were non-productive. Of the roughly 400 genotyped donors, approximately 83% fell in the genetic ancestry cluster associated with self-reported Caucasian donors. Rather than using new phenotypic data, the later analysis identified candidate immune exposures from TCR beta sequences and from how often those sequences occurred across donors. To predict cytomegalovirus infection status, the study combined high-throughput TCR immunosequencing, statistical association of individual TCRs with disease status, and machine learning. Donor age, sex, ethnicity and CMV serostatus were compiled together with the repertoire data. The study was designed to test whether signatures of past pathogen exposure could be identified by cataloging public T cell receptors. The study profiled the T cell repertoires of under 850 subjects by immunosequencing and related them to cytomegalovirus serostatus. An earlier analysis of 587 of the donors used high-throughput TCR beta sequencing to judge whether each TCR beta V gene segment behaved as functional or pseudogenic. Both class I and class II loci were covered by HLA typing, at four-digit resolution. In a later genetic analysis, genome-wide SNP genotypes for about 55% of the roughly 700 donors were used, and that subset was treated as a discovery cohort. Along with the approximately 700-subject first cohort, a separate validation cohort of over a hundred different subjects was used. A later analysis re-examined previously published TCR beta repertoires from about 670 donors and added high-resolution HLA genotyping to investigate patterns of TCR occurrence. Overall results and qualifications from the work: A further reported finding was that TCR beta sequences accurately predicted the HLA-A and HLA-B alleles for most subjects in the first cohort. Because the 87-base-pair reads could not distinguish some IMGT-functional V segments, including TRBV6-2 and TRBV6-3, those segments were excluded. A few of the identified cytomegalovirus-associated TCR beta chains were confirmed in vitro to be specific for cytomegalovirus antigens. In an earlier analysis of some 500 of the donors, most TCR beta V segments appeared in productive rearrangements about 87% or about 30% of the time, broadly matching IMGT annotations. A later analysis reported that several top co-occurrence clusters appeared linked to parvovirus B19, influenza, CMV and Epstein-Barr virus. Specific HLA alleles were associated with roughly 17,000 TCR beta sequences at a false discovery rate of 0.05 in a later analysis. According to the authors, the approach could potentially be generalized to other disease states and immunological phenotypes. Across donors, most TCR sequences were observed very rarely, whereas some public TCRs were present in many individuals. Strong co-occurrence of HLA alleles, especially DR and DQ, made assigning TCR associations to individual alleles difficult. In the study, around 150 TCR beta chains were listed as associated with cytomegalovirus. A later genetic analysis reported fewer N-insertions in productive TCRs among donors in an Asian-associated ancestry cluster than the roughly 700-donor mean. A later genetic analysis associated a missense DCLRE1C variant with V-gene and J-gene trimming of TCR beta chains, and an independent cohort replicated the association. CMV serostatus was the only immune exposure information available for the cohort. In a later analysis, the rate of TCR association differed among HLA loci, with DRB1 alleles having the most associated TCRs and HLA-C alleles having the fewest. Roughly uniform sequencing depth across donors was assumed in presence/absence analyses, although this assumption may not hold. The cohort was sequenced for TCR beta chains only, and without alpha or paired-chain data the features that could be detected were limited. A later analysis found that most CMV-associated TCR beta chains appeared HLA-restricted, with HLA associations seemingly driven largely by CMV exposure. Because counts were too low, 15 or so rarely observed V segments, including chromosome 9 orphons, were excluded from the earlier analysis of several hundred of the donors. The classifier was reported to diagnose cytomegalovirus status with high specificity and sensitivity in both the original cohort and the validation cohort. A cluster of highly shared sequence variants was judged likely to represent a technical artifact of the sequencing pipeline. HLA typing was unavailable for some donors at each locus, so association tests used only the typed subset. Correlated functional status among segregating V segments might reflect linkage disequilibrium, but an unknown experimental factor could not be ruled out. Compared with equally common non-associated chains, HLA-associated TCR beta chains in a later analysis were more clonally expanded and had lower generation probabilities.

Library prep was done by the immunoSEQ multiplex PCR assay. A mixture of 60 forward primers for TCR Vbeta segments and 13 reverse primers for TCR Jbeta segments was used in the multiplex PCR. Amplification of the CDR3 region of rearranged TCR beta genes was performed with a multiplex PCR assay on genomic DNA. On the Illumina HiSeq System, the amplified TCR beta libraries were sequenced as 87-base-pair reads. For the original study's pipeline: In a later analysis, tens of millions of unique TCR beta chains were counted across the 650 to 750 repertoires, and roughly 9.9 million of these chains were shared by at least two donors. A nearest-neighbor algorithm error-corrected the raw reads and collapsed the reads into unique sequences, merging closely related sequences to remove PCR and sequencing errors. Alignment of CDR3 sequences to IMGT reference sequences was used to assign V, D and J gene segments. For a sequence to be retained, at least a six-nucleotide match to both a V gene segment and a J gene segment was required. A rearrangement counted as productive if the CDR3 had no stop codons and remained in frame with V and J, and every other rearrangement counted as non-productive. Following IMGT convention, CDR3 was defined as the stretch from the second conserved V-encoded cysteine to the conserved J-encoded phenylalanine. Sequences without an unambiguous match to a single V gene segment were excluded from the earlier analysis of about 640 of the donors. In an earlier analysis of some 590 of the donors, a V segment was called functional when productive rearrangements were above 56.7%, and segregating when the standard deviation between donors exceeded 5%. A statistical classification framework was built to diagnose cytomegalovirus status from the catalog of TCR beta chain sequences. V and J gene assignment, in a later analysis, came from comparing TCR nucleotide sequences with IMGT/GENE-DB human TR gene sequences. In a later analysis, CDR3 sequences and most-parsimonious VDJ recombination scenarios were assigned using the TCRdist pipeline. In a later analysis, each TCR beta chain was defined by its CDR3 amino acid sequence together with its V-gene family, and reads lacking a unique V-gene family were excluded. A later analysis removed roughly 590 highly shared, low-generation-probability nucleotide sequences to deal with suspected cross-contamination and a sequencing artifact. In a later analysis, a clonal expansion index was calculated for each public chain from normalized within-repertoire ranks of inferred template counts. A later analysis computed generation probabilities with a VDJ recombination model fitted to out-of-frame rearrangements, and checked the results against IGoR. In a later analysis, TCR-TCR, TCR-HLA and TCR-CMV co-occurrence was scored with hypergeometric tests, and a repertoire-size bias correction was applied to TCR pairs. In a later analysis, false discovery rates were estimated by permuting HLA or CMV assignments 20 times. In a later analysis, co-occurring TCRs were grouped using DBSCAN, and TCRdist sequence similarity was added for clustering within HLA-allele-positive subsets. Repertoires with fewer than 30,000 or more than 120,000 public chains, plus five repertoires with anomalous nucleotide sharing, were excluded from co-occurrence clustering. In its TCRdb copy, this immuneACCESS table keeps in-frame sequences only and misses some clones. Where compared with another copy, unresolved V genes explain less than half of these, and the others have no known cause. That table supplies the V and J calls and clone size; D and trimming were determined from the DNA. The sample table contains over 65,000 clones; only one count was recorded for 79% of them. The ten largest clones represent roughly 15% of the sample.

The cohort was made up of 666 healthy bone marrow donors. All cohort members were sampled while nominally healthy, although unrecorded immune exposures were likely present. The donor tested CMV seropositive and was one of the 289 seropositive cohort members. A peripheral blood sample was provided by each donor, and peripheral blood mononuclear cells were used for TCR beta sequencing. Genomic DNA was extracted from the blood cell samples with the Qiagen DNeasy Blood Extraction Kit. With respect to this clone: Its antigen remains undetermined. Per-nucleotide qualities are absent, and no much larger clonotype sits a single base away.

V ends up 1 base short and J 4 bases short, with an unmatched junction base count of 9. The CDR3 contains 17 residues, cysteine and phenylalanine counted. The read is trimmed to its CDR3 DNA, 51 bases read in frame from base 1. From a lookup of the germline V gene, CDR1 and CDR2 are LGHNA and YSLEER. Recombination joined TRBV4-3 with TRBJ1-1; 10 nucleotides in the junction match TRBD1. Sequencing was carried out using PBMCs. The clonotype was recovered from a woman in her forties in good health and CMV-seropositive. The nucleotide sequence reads TGCGCCAGCAGCCAAGTGACAGGGGGCTCGAGGGGCACTGAAGCTTTCTTT. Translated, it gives CASSQVTGGSRGTEAFF.